The T cell receptor beta chain under discussion was sequenced for a study of blood T cell repertoires in COVID-19. Across the study: T cells, B-cell-depleted T cells, or PBMCs supplied cDNA or gDNA.

Germline V gene lookup returns CDR1 MNHEY and CDR2 SVGAGI. The CDR3 is made up of 16 amino acids. V lost 0 bases and J lost 10, with 19 bases in between. In the authors' workflow: Estimated nucleated cell counts came from reference gene primer amplification. Clones were read by immunoSEQ multiplex PCR, and TCRdb kept only the in-frame ones, dropping some. V and J calls plus clone size are reproduced from that table; the DNA served to infer D and trimming. Of 130,000 to 150,000 clones listed, approximately 88% are singletons. The chain is built from TRBV6-5 and TRBJ1-5; D gene ambiguous. The sequence derives from a woman aged 45 to 65 with acute or convalescent COVID-19. The specimen sequenced was peripheral blood. In DNA form, the CDR3 reads TGTGCCAGCAGTTACTCCATAGGGAGTAGGGAGGGACCCCAGCATTTT. Amino acid sequence: CASSYSIGSREGPQHF.